The clone carrying this TCR beta chain showed up just a few times. The CDR3 is made up of 15 amino acids. V trimming: 3 bases; J trimming: 2 bases; junction bases outside the gene matches: 6. Germline CDR1 reads SQVTM; CDR2 reads ANQGSEA. The data originate from a study of blood T cells in healthy people across ages. Together with a sample-barcoded 5' primer, a J-beta primer mix was included in a second PCR lasting roughly 6 to 12 cycles. In TCRdb, the 5' RACE reads were re-called with MiXCR into one record per CDR3 protein. This table holds some 760,000 distinct CDR3 sequences, 20% to 25% found once. Another study also made use of these data, one on T cells of mothers and their children.

Specimen: blood. This TCR derives from a boy aged 5-17 years in good health. The V call is TRBV29-1, the J call TRBJ2-3; 9 bases match TRBD2. CDR3 loop: CSVELAGGTTDTQYF. The CDR3 DNA follows: TGCAGCGTTGAGTTGGCGGGGGGGACCACAGATACGCAGTATTTT.